This record covers a single T cell receptor beta chain. The antigen is unknown. This specimen comes from a study of T cell responses to AZD1222 COVID-19 vaccine. The study, taken as a whole, reports: Spike-wide vaccine-associated CD4 TCRs dominated at 160-218 and 743-854.

TCRdb keeps only in-frame clones here, not all; method: immunoSEQ multiplex PCR. The sample contains approximately 110,000 clones, 89% of which appear only once. Sequenced material: peripheral blood, taken on day 0 of AZD1222 vaccination. The receptor comes from an adult in good health.

CDR3 DNA sequence: TGTGCCAGCTCAACCACTAATGAAAAACTGTTTTTT. This sequence encodes CASSTTNEKLFF. The chain uses TRBV12-3 or TRBV12-4 and TRBJ1-4; no reliable D call. V lost 8 bases to trimming and J lost 2 bases, with 6 bases between them. CDR3 length: 12 amino acids.